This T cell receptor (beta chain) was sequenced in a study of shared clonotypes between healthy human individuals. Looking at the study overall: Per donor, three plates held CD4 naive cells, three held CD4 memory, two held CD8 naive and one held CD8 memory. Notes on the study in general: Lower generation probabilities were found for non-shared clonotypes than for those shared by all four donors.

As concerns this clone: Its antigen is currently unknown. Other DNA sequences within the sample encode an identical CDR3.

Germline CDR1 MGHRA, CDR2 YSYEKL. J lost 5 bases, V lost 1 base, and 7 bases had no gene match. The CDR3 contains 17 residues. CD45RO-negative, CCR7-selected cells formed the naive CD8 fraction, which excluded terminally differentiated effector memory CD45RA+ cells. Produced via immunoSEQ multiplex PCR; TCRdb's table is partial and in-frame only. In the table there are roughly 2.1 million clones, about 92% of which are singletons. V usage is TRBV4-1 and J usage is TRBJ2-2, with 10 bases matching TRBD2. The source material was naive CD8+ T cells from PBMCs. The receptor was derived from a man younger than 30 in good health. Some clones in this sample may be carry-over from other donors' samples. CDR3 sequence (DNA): TGCGCCAGCAGCCAAGTACAGCGGGAGGGCCGAACCGGGGAGCTGTTTTTT. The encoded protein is CASSQVQREGRTGELFF.